The clone carrying this TCR beta chain was seen just once. Its antigen is unknown. This entry belongs to a study of shared clonotypes between healthy human individuals. Only in-frame clones appear in the TCRdb table, and some are missing; sequencing was by immunoSEQ multiplex PCR. The data hold more than 2 million clones, with almost 96% observed a single time. Broader study findings: Non-shared clonotypes displayed generation probabilities falling below those of clonotypes present in all four donors.

The CDR3 has 13 amino acids. In germline, CDR1 is WSHSY, CDR2 SAAADI. With V trimmed by 6 bases and J by 3 bases, 4 bases remained unmatched. The sequenced material came from naive CD4+ T cells sorted from blood. Stated subset: CD45RA+ positively selected. This rearrangement joins TRBV10-2 to TRBJ1-1, with TRBD1 identical over 7 bases. The source is a man aged 18-30 years in good health. The CDR3 loop reads CASRGQWDTEAFF. In nucleotides, the CDR3 is TGCGCCAGCAGGGGACAGTGGGACACTGAAGCTTTCTTT.